This T cell receptor (beta chain) comes out of a study of long-term antiretroviral therapy in people with HIV (dated by TCRdb to between 2021 and 2023). Background on the whole study: The earliest samples were collected about a decade before the 2015 WHO recommendation for immediate ART, when ART was typically delayed until CD4 counts fell. A retrospective serial study tested whether changes in peripheral blood TRB repertoire composition and diversity were associated with ART initiation and durable HIV suppression. From some 30 adults with confirmed HIV infection, the cohort provided approximately 190 cryopreserved PBMC samples, gathered serially across a mean of around six years (range 1-12). Of the approximately 28 participants with HIV, about twelve were female. No cross-contamination during QIAcube processing was shown when test extractions of a monoclonal T-cell line were performed alongside 33 polyclonal samples. What the authors observed across the whole study: Compared with controls, HIV repertoires had narrower CDR3 length ranges, and the network structure pointed to an antigen-experienced repertoire that shifted only slightly toward naive after ART. Because PBMC availability was limited, only the TCR beta chain was sequenced, with no alpha chain pairing. At every time point, the repertoire was dominated by expanded TRB clones first identified before ART initiation, although this dominance fluctuated and, in many PLHIV, declined after ART. The samples were dated from the mid-2000s to the late 2010s, and the ART regimens that were used may be less effective than current ART regimens. Inferences about post-ART repertoire changes were limited because no data were available on ART adherence, viral resistance or therapy changes. A significant increase in TRB diversity was found to be associated with ART initiation, although TRB diversity was observed to remain significantly below that of transplant donor controls even after long-term ART. Because cell numbers in pre-ART samples were limited, unsorted PBMC were profiled instead of sorted CD4+ and CD8+ T cells.

The immunoSEQ hsTCRB v3.0 assay was used at survey level resolution to sequence the TRB variable region. The target sequencing depth for TRB was about 40,000-55,000 T-cell genomes per sample. An Illumina MiSeq with a v3 150-cycle kit was used to sequence the pooled TRB libraries. The authors processed their data as follows. Analysis of repertoires was carried out in R inside a reproducible Nextflow workflow spanning QC, data transformation and analysis. LymphoSeq2, an R package for exploring AIRR-Seq data, was used to implement the custom analyses. After excluding several samples that yielded fewer than 5000 total TRB sequences, some 180 HIV repertoires remained for analysis. Among the roughly 190 retained HIV repertoires, some 60 were collected before ART initiation and around 130 after ART initiation. Repertoires were downsampled to 5000 TRB nucleotide sequences, with summary statistics averaged over 100 downsampling iterations. The analysis kept only TRB sequences whose CDR3 regions were at least seven amino acids long. Two measures captured diversity: a Shannon entropy-derived clonality score and the Gini coefficient. In repertoire networks, the top 5000 CDR3 amino acid sequences were linked whenever an edit distance of one separated two sequences. GLIPH2 predicted antigen specificity groups and MHC restriction for TRB CDR3 amino acid sequences. To flag known associations with CMV, EBV, HIV or tissue antigens, CDR3 amino acid sequences were compared against VDJdb and McPAS-TCR. Pre-ART, post-ART and control groups were compared with Wilcoxon signed-rank tests and Holm-Bonferroni correction. As stored in TCRdb, this immuneACCESS dataset retains in-frame rearrangements with V and J assigned. A fraction of the clones does not appear; measured against another copy, unresolved V genes explain less than half of the discrepancy, and the remainder lacks a known reason. The V and J calls and clone size were taken over from that table, and D and trimming were inferred from the DNA. The sample profile shows 39,000 or so clones; roughly four fifths of them were found once. Roughly 6.6% of the sample is taken by the ten largest.

Of note for this clone: Its antigen is unknown. It has no much larger one-base neighbor in the sample; base qualities were not kept.

V is reduced by 3 bases and J by 3 bases, leaving a spacing of 11 bases between them. CDR3 length: 14 amino acids, cysteine to phenylalanine. Only CDR3 DNA is held: 42 bases, read in frame from base 1. CDR1 and CDR2 are drawn from the germline V gene: MDHEN, SYDVKM. To be included, a participant needed at least one PBMC sample from before ART initiation plus at least two post-ART samples. Treatment was received in the United States of America by all participants with HIV. Cryopreserved samples of about 1-11 million PBMC were thawed and washed before DNA extraction. At the time of the earliest PBMC sample, participants with HIV were aged between about 20 and 55 years. PBMC samples were contributed by each participant from 1-4 timepoints before ART initiation and 2-8 timepoints after ART initiation, with a median of 7 samples. For every participant, serial HIV viral load, CD4+ T-cell count, ART history and demographic data were obtained. Genomic DNA was extracted from unsorted PBMC with a Qiagen kit on a QIAcube, processed in batches of 12 samples.

The sample consisted of unsorted PBMCs, taken 0.6 years after starting antiretroviral therapy. Recombination linked TRBV28 to TRBJ1-2; possibly the D gene is TRBD1, per 5 matching bases. This sequence originates from a man between 18 and 29 years old with HIV. The CDR3 amino acid sequence is: CASSLQVGDYGYTF. The DNA is TGTGCCAGCAGTTTGCAGGTGGGGGACTATGGCTACACCTTC.